One and the same sample provided the 25 T cell receptor beta chains below, sequenced in a study of T cell responses to AZD1222 COVID-19 vaccine. Libraries were prepared by immunoSEQ multiplex PCR; TCRdb keeps only in-frame clonotypes and omits some of them. The sample carries 150,000 to 200,000 clones, roughly 91% recorded once. The specimen comprised peripheral blood, sampled 28 days after the second AZD1222 dose. The receptors were gathered from an adult who received the AZD1222 COVID-19 vaccine.

The genes are TRBV6-2 or TRBV6-3 and TRBJ1-3, with 7 bases that match TRBD1. Germline loops: CDR1 MNHEY, CDR2 SVGEGT. This CDR3 has 18 amino acids. V was pared by 5 bases and J by 0 bases, with 13 bases of the junction left unmatched. CDR3 sequence (DNA): TGTGCCAGCAGTGGACAGGCAAGCCAAGATCTCTCTGGAAACACCATATATTTT. Amino acid sequence: CASSGQASQDLSGNTIYF.

The CDR3 loop reads CASSLHRIYGYTF. In DNA, the CDR3 is TGTGCCAGCAGCTTACACAGGATCTATGGCTACACCTTC. This rearrangement joins TRBV7-9 to TRBJ1-2; D perhaps matches TRBD1 (5 bases). The CDR3 covers 13 residues. Per germline, CDR1 SEHNR and CDR2 FQNEAQ (reference sequence). Trimming removed 2 bases at V and 4 bases at J, with 8 bases between.

The chain links TRBV18 to TRBJ2-5, with D unresolved. CDR3 length: 11 amino acids. The germline gives CDR1 KGHSH, CDR2 LQKENI. V was pared by 5 bases and J by 3 bases, with 4 bases between. CDR3 DNA sequence: TGTGCCAGCTCAACAGAAGAGACCCAGTACTTC. Amino acid sequence: CASSTEETQYF.

This clone was seen a single time. The V call is TRBV7-9, the J call TRBJ2-3, with 8 bases fitting TRBD1. Germline V CDR1 and CDR2: SEHNR, FQNEAQ (reference sequence). The CDR3 sequence is 15 residues long. Germline trimming cut 5 bases from V and 2 bases from J; bases unmatched to any gene: 6. The DNA of the CDR3 is TGTGCCAGCAGCGCACAGGGGGGTGACACAGATACGCAGTATTTT. This encodes CASSAQGGDTDTQYF.

The chain employs TRBV30 and TRBJ2-7, with TRBD2 as a possible D gene (6 bases). The CDR3 is 13 residues long. The germline gives CDR1 GTSNPN, CDR2 SVGIG (reference sequence). Trimming cost V 0 bases and J 4 bases, with 10 bases left between them. The CDR3 reads CAWSVGLLYEQYF. CDR3 bases: TGTGCCTGGAGTGTGGGACTTTTGTACGAGCAGTACTTC.

The chain links TRBV21-1 to TRBJ1-5. TRBV21-1 is a pseudogene locus. The CDR3 is 17 residues long. The CDR3 DNA reads as TGTGCCAGCAGCAAAGTTGCTCTGGAAGTTGGCAATCAGCCCCAGCATTTT. This gives the protein CASSKVALEVGNQPQHF.

This chain joins TRBV12-3 or TRBV12-4 and TRBJ2-1; D perhaps matches TRBD2 (7 bases). The CDR3 is 12 residues long. The germline V and J ends were trimmed by 10 bases and 8 bases, with 15 bases remaining between them. The CDR3 DNA reads TGTGCCACCCAGGGAGGGGGGCATGAGCAGTTCTTC. The encoded protein is CATQGGGHEQFF.

This rearrangement joins TRBV5-1 to TRBJ2-7, with 9 bases identical to TRBD1. CDR1 is SGHRS and CDR2 is YFSETQ in the germline V gene. Germline trimming cut 4 bases from V and 6 bases from J; bases unmatched to any gene: 5. The CDR3 consists of 13 residues. The CDR3 here is CASSPGQGREQYF. The CDR3 region has the DNA TGCGCCAGCAGCCCGGGACAGGGACGCGAGCAGTACTTC.

This chain joins TRBV19 and TRBJ2-3; the match to TRBD1 covers 7 bases. This CDR3 is built from 16 residues. Looked up from germline, CDR1 is LNHDA and CDR2 is SQIVND (reference sequence). V lost 5 bases and J lost 4; bases outside the gene matches: 12. CDR3 DNA sequence: TGTGCCAGTAGTGCAAACAGGGGTGCGGGCCCAGATACGCAGTATTTT. Protein product: CASSANRGAGPDTQYF.

This rearrangement joins TRBV28 to TRBJ1-1, with TRBD1 as a possible D gene (5 bases). Deletions cut 5 bases from V and 6 bases from J, with 16 bases between. This CDR3 comprises 14 residues. Per germline, CDR1 MDHEN and CDR2 SYDVKM. The CDR3, as DNA: TGTGCCAGCAGTACCCCCGGGTCGGGGGCTGAAGCTTTCTTT. The encoded protein is CASSTPGSGAEAFF.

The chain recombines TRBV7-9 with TRBJ2-1; 9 bases map to TRBD2. The CDR3 has 15 residues. Germline V gene sequence: CDR1 SEHNR, CDR2 FQNEAQ (reference sequence). The trim removed 7 bases at V and 1 base at J, leaving 5 bases unmatched. The CDR3 is CASISAGGSYNEQFF. In DNA form, the CDR3 reads TGTGCCAGCATCTCAGCGGGAGGATCCTACAATGAGCAGTTCTTC.

The chain joins TRBV18 to TRBJ1-1; 7 bases agree with TRBD1. Germline V CDR1 and CDR2: KGHSH, LQKENI. This CDR3 spans 16 amino acids. The junction had 10 bases not matched to a gene; V was cut back by 5 bases and J by 1 base. CDR3 coding DNA: TGTGCCAGCTCAAGAACGGACAGGTCGCGGAACACTGAAGCTTTCTTT. Amino acids: CASSRTDRSRNTEAFF. Together with reference TRBV18 and TRBJ1-1, the CDR3 gives the full variable domain: NAGVMQNPRHLVRRRGQEARLRCSPMKGHSHVYWYRQLPEEGLKFMVYLQKENIIDESGMPKERFSAEFPKEGPSILRIQQVVRGDSAAYFCASSRTDRSRNTEAFFGQGTRLTVV.

V is TRBV10-3 and J is TRBJ1-3; unclear D gene. Germline V lookup: CDR1 ENHRY, CDR2 SYGVKD. Trimming removed 9 bases at V and 0 bases at J, with 18 bases between. This CDR3 has 16 residues. The CDR3 DNA is TGTGCCATATCGGGCCAGGCCTTTTTCTCTGGAAACACCATATATTTT. Protein sequence: CAISGQAFFSGNTIYF.

This chain connects TRBV5-4 to TRBJ2-1; D remains ambiguous. Germline assignment: CDR1 SGHNT and CDR2 YYREEE (reference sequence). CDR3 length equals 14 residues. Trimming pared 0 bases from V and 6 bases from J, leaving 10 bases between. The CDR3 protein is CASSLGPNANEQFF. CDR3 bases: TGTGCCAGCAGCTTGGGCCCCAACGCCAATGAGCAGTTCTTC.

The rearrangement joins TRBV11-2 to TRBJ2-2; the match to TRBD1 covers 8 bases. This CDR3 contains 15 residues. CDR1 and CDR2 from the germline V gene are SGHAT and FQNNGV. Germline trimming cut 2 bases from V and 4 bases from J; bases unmatched to any gene: 3. The CDR3 DNA follows: TGTGCCAGCAGCTTATCACAGGGGGTCACCGGGGAGCTGTTTTTT. As protein: CASSLSQGVTGELFF.

The chain has TRBV27 and TRBJ2-5; 9 nucleotides agree with TRBD1. The junction had 11 bases not matched to a gene; V was cut back by 5 bases and J by 4 bases. The CDR3 has 16 residues. Germline V gene lookup returns CDR1 MNHEY and CDR2 SMNVEV (reference sequence). The CDR3 protein is CASSTYAGTGRETQYF. DNA for the CDR3: TGTGCCAGCAGTACCTACGCCGGGACAGGGAGAGAGACCCAGTACTTC.

This chain connects TRBV19 to TRBJ1-3, with D possibly being TRBD1 (5 bases). CDR3 size: 18 residues. The V and J ends lost 3 bases and 0 bases respectively, with 18 bases between them. From germline, CDR1 is LNHDA and CDR2 SQIVND (reference sequence). The CDR3 region is CASSIGGHGATSGNTIYF. CDR3 bases: TGTGCCAGTAGTATTGGCGGGCACGGGGCGACCTCTGGAAACACCATATATTTT.

V gene TRBV9 combines with J gene TRBJ2-3; no reliable D call. This CDR3 comprises 15 residues. The germline V gene encodes CDR1 SGDLS and CDR2 YYNGEE. Deletions cut 2 bases from V and 0 bases from J, with 10 bases between. The CDR3 nucleotides read TGTGCCAGCAGCGTGAGTCTCCCAAGCACAGATACGCAGTATTTT. Residues: CASSVSLPSTDTQYF.

J is TRBJ1-4 and V is TRBV7-9; D is unclear. The CDR3 covers 14 residues. The V and J ends lost 5 bases and 0 bases respectively, with 7 bases between them. In germline, CDR1 is SEHNR, CDR2 FQNEAQ (reference sequence). The CDR3, as DNA: TGTGCCAGCAGCGTAACTGCAACTAATGAAAAACTGTTTTTT. Protein sequence: CASSVTATNEKLFF.

V gene TRBV4-2 combines with J gene TRBJ2-3, with D unresolved. V lost 0 bases and J lost 4, with 11 bases in between. The germline V gene encodes CDR1 LGHNA and CDR2 YNFKEQ. There are 15 residues in the CDR3. The CDR3 here is CASSQEWAASDTQYF. The CDR3 region has the DNA TGTGCCAGCAGCCAAGAGTGGGCAGCATCAGATACGCAGTATTTT.

The V and J genes are TRBV4-2 and TRBJ1-6; 8 positions agree with TRBD1. Germline CDR1 and CDR2: LGHNA and YNFKEQ. V was clipped by 5 bases and J by 9 bases; unmatched bases: 12. The CDR3 loop spans 16 amino acids. The CDR3 sequence is CASSIGQGGGSSPLHF. CDR3 nucleotide sequence: TGTGCCAGCAGCATCGGACAGGGCGGGGGGAGTTCACCCCTCCACTTT.

This chain connects TRBV3-1 (or the pseudogene TRBV3-2) to TRBJ1-5; 7 bases fit TRBD1. Per the germline V gene, CDR1 is LGHDT and CDR2 is YNNKEL (reference sequence). J was trimmed by 4 bases and V by 0 bases; bases with no gene match: 3. There are 15 residues in the CDR3. The DNA for the CDR3 is TGTGCCAGCAGCCAAGAGGGGACAGTTAATCAGCCCCAGCATTTT. Amino acids: CASSQEGTVNQPQHF.

V usage is TRBV9 and J usage is TRBJ2-1, with TRBD2 matching 10 bases. The V segment lost 6 bases and the J segment 4 bases; nucleotides outside the gene matches: 7. CDR1 is SGDLS, CDR2 YYNGEE, per germline. There are 15 residues in the CDR3. The CDR3 loop is CASNVGLADYNEQFF. CDR3 bases: TGTGCCAGCAACGTCGGACTAGCGGATTACAATGAGCAGTTCTTC. Full variable domain (missing parts from reference TRBV9 and TRBJ2-1): DSGVTQTPKHLITATGQRVTLRCSPRSGDLSVYWYQQSLDQGLQFLIQYYNGEERAKGNILERFSAQQFPDLHSELNLSSLELGDSALYFCASNVGLADYNEQFFGPGTRLTVL.

V gene TRBV3-1 (or the pseudogene TRBV3-2) combines with J gene TRBJ2-1, with D hard to call. The germline V gene encodes CDR1 LGHDT and CDR2 YNNKEL (reference sequence). The CDR3 contains 16 residues. The V and J ends lost 2 bases and 2 bases respectively, with 13 bases between them. In DNA form, the CDR3 reads TGTGCCAGCAGCCAATCCACCCTAGGTCCCTACAATGAGCAGTTCTTC. Amino acid sequence: CASSQSTLGPYNEQFF.

The CDR3 nucleotides are TGTGCCAGCAGTCCCTATAGGGTTGGGGACACTGAAGCTTTCTTT. Its protein is CASSPYRVGDTEAFF. The chain carries TRBV6-2 or TRBV6-3 and TRBJ1-1; D unresolved. The CDR3 has 15 amino acids. V lost 5 bases and J lost 3, with 16 bases in between. CDR1 is MNHEY, CDR2 SVGEGT, per germline.